This T cell receptor (beta chain) was obtained from a study of T cell changes during pregnancy in multiple sclerosis. There are 14 residues in the CDR3. The trim removed 4 bases at V and 4 bases at J, leaving 6 bases unmatched. Germline CDR1 MNHNS, CDR2 SASEGT. Here immunoSEQ multiplex PCR was the method, and the copy in TCRdb shows in-frame clones only, minus some. The top ten hold 0.29% of the sample, which has more than 60,000 clones, about 91% seen once. This sequence joins TRBV6-1 and TRBJ1-2; TRBD1 agrees at 7 bases. Sample: CD4+ T cells from peripheral blood mononuclear cells, taken in the third trimester of pregnancy. The receptor comes from a female donor in good health, enrolled as a control in a pregnancy study. The CDR3 DNA sequence: TGTGCCAGCAGTGGGCAGGGGGGCAGCTATGGCTACACCTTC. Its protein is CASSGQGGSYGYTF.